The 22 T cell receptor beta chains reported below all come from one sample, sequenced in a study of blood T cell repertoires in COVID-19. TCRdb keeps only in-frame clones here, not all; method: immunoSEQ multiplex PCR. This sample yields about 160,000 clones, of which about 77% are seen a single time; over 11% belongs to the top ten. The source material was peripheral blood. The receptor source for this set is a woman of 80 years or more with acute or convalescent COVID-19.

This clone was picked up one time. The CDR3 nucleotides read TGTGCCAGCAGAACGACTAGCGGGAGGGCGTATGAGCAGTTCTTC. This translates into CASRTTSGRAYEQFF. This chain uses TRBV28 with TRBJ2-1, with TRBD2 identical over 14 bases. The CDR3 has 15 amino acids. CDR1 and CDR2 from the germline V gene are MDHEN and SYDVKM. The V gene end was trimmed by 6 bases and the J gene end by 8 bases; junction bases not matched to a gene: 6.

The table lists this clone with a count of one. The rearrangement links TRBV6-5 to TRBJ1-6; no clear D. CDR1 and CDR2 (germline): MNHEY, SVGAGI. The CDR3 has 14 amino acids. Deletions cut 4 bases from V and 7 bases from J, with 11 bases between. CDR3 in DNA: TGTGCCAGCAGTTCCGGTCCGCCCAATTCACCCCTCCACTTT. The encoded protein is CASSSGPPNSPLHF.

The gene calls are TRBV7-2 and TRBJ1-6; unclear D gene. CDR1 and CDR2 (germline): SGHTA, FQGNSA. The V gene lost 1 base and the J gene lost 1 base, with 8 bases spanning the gap. CDR3 length equals 16 residues. This CDR3 reads CASSLVSLSYNSPLHF. For the CDR3, the DNA is TGTGCCAGCAGCTTAGTGAGCTTATCCTATAATTCACCCCTCCACTTT.

This chain links TRBV3-1 (or the pseudogene TRBV3-2) with TRBJ1-2; TRBD1 matches at 8 bases. Germline CDR1 reads LGHDT; CDR2 reads YNNKEL (reference sequence). The CDR3 spans 16 residues. Trimming at V came to 2 bases and at J to 4 bases, leaving 9 bases not matched to a gene. The CDR3 loop is CASSQFKTGAPYGYTF. Here the CDR3 DNA reads TGTGCCAGCAGCCAATTTAAGACAGGGGCTCCCTATGGCTACACCTTC.

The gene calls are TRBV5-4 and TRBJ2-1, with 15 bases fitting TRBD2. CDR3 length: 18 residues. J was trimmed by 2 bases and V by 4 bases; bases with no gene match: 7. The germline V gene encodes CDR1 SGHNT and CDR2 YYREEE (reference sequence). This CDR3 is CASSAGLAGGRPYNEQFF. CDR3 sequence (DNA): TGTGCCAGCAGCGCAGGACTAGCGGGGGGGCGCCCCTACAATGAGCAGTTCTTC.

The rearrangement links TRBV24-1 to TRBJ2-1, with TRBD1 matching 11 bases. The V segment lost 0 bases and the J segment 6 bases; nucleotides outside the gene matches: 3. Per germline, CDR1 KGHDR and CDR2 SFDVKD. The CDR3 totals 16 residues. The CDR3 loop reads CATSDLVGTGGNEQFF. The DNA for the CDR3 is TGTGCCACCAGTGATTTGGTGGGGACAGGGGGCAATGAGCAGTTCTTC.

This CDR3 reads CSVASGTGNYEQYF. The CDR3 DNA reads as TGCAGCGTTGCCTCCGGGACAGGGAACTACGAGCAGTACTTC. The rearrangement links TRBV29-1 to TRBJ2-7; TRBD1 aligns across 9 bases. J lost 3 bases, V lost 4 bases, and 7 bases had no gene match. Germline assignment: CDR1 SQVTM and CDR2 ANQGSEA. The CDR3 has 14 amino acids.

This clone came up a few times. The chain carries TRBV5-1 and TRBJ1-1, with TRBD1 matching 7 bases. From germline, CDR1 is SGHRS and CDR2 YFSETQ. The CDR3 length is 14 residues. V trimming: 0 bases; J trimming: 7 bases; junction bases outside the gene matches: 6. The CDR3 region is CASSLVDRAGEAFF. The CDR3 DNA sequence: TGCGCCAGCAGCTTGGTTGACAGGGCGGGTGAAGCTTTCTTT. Supplemented by reference TRBV5-1 and TRBJ1-1, the full variable domain reads KAGVTQTPRYLIKTRGQQVTLSCSPISGHRSVSWYQQTPGQGLQFLFEYFSETQRNKGNFPGRFSGRQFSNSRSEMNVSTLELGDSALYLCASSLVDRAGEAFFGQGTRLTVV.

The CDR3 loop is CASSPRTGEKTGELFF. The CDR3 DNA is TGTGCCAGCTCACCACGCACAGGGGAAAAGACCGGGGAGCTGTTTTTT. This chain joins TRBV18 and TRBJ2-2, with 7 bases matching TRBD1. Germline V gives CDR1 KGHSH, CDR2 LQKENI. This CDR3 is built from 16 residues. The trim removed 1 base at V and 5 bases at J, leaving 7 bases unmatched.

The chain employs TRBV2 and TRBJ2-5, with D unresolved. Germline V gene data show CDR1 as SNHLY and CDR2 as FYNNEI. The CDR3 is made up of 12 amino acids. V was shortened by 4 bases and J by 7 bases, with 10 bases between the two germline ends. Here the CDR3 reads CASSGTAGTQYF. The CDR3 nucleotides read TGTGCCAGCAGTGGCACCGCAGGGACCCAGTACTTC.

This clone appeared a few times. The V call is TRBV18, the J call TRBJ1-2; 8 nucleotides line up with TRBD1. Per the germline V gene, CDR1 is KGHSH and CDR2 is LQKENI. CDR3 size: 15 residues. V lost 1 base and J lost 3; bases outside the gene matches: 4. CDR3 bases: TGTGCCAGCTCACCACTCCCAGGGGGCGACTATGGCTACACCTTC. Residues: CASSPLPGGDYGYTF.

The rearrangement links TRBV5-4 to TRBJ2-5; 16 nucleotides match TRBD2. CDR1 is SGHNT, CDR2 YYREEE, per germline (reference sequence). This CDR3 region has 18 residues. After removal of 7 bases from V and 5 bases from J, the junction contained 14 bases not matched to a gene. The CDR3 is CASQHSIGTSGRGETQYF. CDR3 nucleotides: TGTGCCAGCCAACACTCGATCGGGACTAGCGGGAGGGGGGAGACCCAGTACTTC. Looking up the rest from reference TRBV5-4 and TRBJ2-5 gives the full variable domain: ETGVTQSPTHLIKTRGQQVTLRCSSQSGHNTVSWYQQALGQGPQFIFQYYREEENGRGNFPPRFSGLQFPNYSSELNVNALELDDSALYLCASQHSIGTSGRGETQYFGPGTRLLVL.

This chain uses TRBV30 with TRBJ1-2; 7 bases fit TRBD1. Germline CDR1 GTSNPN, CDR2 SVGIG (reference sequence). CDR3 length: 14 residues. The V segment lost 8 bases and the J segment 2 bases; nucleotides outside the gene matches: 11. As DNA, the CDR3 is TGTGCCGGGTTCTCCCGACAGGGAAACTATGGCTACACCTTC. It is translated as CAGFSRQGNYGYTF.

The gene calls are TRBV18 and TRBJ1-3; D is unresolved. CDR1 is KGHSH, CDR2 LQKENI, per germline. This CDR3 contains 15 residues. Trimming pared 8 bases from V and 0 bases from J, leaving 14 bases between. CDR3 in amino acids: CASGTEMYSGNTIYF. For the CDR3, the DNA is TGTGCCAGCGGCACGGAGATGTACTCTGGAAACACCATATATTTT. Complete variable domain (other parts from reference TRBV18 and TRBJ1-3): NAGVMQNPRHLVRRRGQEARLRCSPMKGHSHVYWYRQLPEEGLKFMVYLQKENIIDESGMPKERFSAEFPKEGPSILRIQQVVRGDSAAYFCASGTEMYSGNTIYFGEGSWLTVV.

This clone was seen more than once but under ten times. The V gene is TRBV6-5, the J gene TRBJ2-2; no definite D call. CDR1 MNHEY and CDR2 SVGAGI come from the germline V gene. The CDR3 consists of 12 residues. Trimming stripped 6 bases from V and 1 base from J, with 3 bases between. The CDR3 DNA sequence: TGTGCCAGCAGCCTGAACACCGGGGAGCTGTTTTTT. Translated: CASSLNTGELFF.

V gene TRBV3-1 (or the pseudogene TRBV3-2) combines with J gene TRBJ1-2, with TRBD1 identical over 9 bases. This CDR3 has 13 residues. The germline V gene encodes CDR1 LGHDT and CDR2 YNNKEL (reference sequence). The V gene end was trimmed by 5 bases and the J gene end by 6 bases; junction bases not matched to a gene: 4. CDR3 residues: CASSGRTGDGYTF. The CDR3 bases are TGTGCCAGCAGCGGACGGACAGGGGATGGCTACACCTTC.

The V call is TRBV5-1, the J call TRBJ2-6; D unclear. Looked up from germline, CDR1 is SGHRS and CDR2 is YFSETQ. Trimming shortened V by 1 base and J by 1 base, and 6 bases separated the two germline ends. The CDR3 covers 15 residues. The CDR3 DNA reads TGCGCCAGCAGCTTGCCCTTGTCTGGGGCCAACGTCCTGACTTTC. It specifies CASSLPLSGANVLTF. The variable domain in full, completed from reference TRBV5-1 and TRBJ2-6, reads KAGVTQTPRYLIKTRGQQVTLSCSPISGHRSVSWYQQTPGQGLQFLFEYFSETQRNKGNFPGRFSGRQFSNSRSEMNVSTLELGDSALYLCASSLPLSGANVLTFGAGSRLTVL.

With respect to this clone: Compared with germline, one end of the junction differs, possibly owing to a read error. The chain recombines TRBV6-5 with TRBJ1-2; 7 bases line up with TRBD1. Looked up from germline, CDR1 is MNHEY and CDR2 is SVGAGI. CDR3 size: 13 residues. The CDR3 spells CASRAGTDYGYIF. The CDR3 DNA follows: TGTGCCAGCAGAGCCGGGACAGACTATGGCTACATCTTC.

This clone was seen a handful of times. This chain uses TRBV7-2 with TRBJ2-1; possibly TRBD1 for D (5 bases). Trimming left V 4 bases short and J 7 bases short, with 14 bases between. The length of the CDR3 is 14 residues. Germline V gene sequence: CDR1 SGHTA, CDR2 FQGNSA. The CDR3 sequence: CASSSWLRGNEQFF. For the CDR3, the DNA is TGTGCCAGCAGCTCCTGGCTAAGGGGTAATGAGCAGTTCTTC.

This clone was seen more than once but under ten times. V and J are TRBV28 and TRBJ1-6; TRBD1 matches at 12 bases. The V and J ends lost 8 bases and 10 bases, in that order; junction bases with no gene match: 6. This CDR3 has 14 amino acids. Germline V gene lookup returns CDR1 MDHEN and CDR2 SYDVKM. The CDR3 sequence: CASLRDRGHSPLHF. The DNA of the CDR3 is TGTGCCAGCCTCCGGGACAGGGGGCACTCACCCCTCCACTTT.

The chain links TRBV7-3 to TRBJ2-6, with 10 nucleotides matching TRBD2. CDR3 length equals 20 residues. The ends lost 0 bases at V and 2 bases at J; junction bases unmatched: 10. Germline-derived CDR1 and CDR2 are SGHTA and FQGTGA. The CDR3 loop reads CASSLTGSSGSSPGANVLTF. The CDR3 DNA reads TGTGCCAGCAGCTTAACTGGGTCTAGCGGGAGTTCCCCTGGGGCCAACGTCCTGACTTTC.

The rearrangement uses TRBV2 and TRBJ1-1; D perhaps matches TRBD1 (6 bases). The CDR3 has 12 amino acids. The germline gives CDR1 SNHLY, CDR2 FYNNEI. The V gene lost 6 bases and the J gene lost 5 bases, with 10 bases spanning the gap. The CDR3 DNA reads TGTGCCAGCAGGGGGGCATGGACTGAAGCTTTCTTT. Its translation: CASRGAWTEAFF.